What follows describes a single T cell receptor beta chain. This entry comes from a study of blood T cell repertoires in COVID-19. Study information: Sites across the United States, Italy and Spain contributed samples from acute and convalescent COVID-19. PBMCs, B-cell-depleted T cells, or T cells provided the cDNA or gDNA that made up the material.

V lost 0 bases and J 0 bases, leaving 10 bases between the germline ends. The CDR3 is 16 amino acids. Germline CDR1 is SGHRS and CDR2 is YFSETQ. Original analysis: Reference gene primer amplification gave estimated nucleated cell counts. Repertoires were generated with immunoSEQ multiplex PCR, while TCRdb's copy carries only in-frame clones and drops some. The DNA was the basis for D and trimming; V, J and clone size are from that table. The table has 180,000 or so clones, more than 80% seen once. Patients of the Seattle cohort, enrolled during active infection, were followed longitudinally. Source material: peripheral blood. The sequence derives from a middle-aged woman with COVID-19, enrolled during active disease. The chain links TRBV5-1 to TRBJ2-1; D is perhaps TRBD2 (6 bases). CDR3 region: CASSLGLVGSYNEQFF. The CDR3 DNA is TGCGCCAGCAGCTTGGGACTAGTTGGCTCCTACAATGAGCAGTTCTTC.